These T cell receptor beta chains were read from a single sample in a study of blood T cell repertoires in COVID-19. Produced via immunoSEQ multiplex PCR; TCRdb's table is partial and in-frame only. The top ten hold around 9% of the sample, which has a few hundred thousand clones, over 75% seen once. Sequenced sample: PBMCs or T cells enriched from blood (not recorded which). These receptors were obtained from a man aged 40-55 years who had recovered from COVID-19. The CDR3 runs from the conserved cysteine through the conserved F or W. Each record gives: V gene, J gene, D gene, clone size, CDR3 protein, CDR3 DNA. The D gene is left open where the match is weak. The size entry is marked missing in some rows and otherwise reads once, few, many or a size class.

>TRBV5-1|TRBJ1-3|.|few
CASSMSSSLSNSGNTIYF
TGCGCCAGCAGTATGAGTAGTTCCTTATCGAACTCTGGAAACACCATATATTTT
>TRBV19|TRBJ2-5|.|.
CASSIEGTGTNRETQYF
TGTGCCAGTAGTATAGAGGGGACCGGGACAAATCGGGAGACCCAGTACTTC
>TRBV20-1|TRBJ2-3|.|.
CSAVSTGTQYF
TGCAGTGCCGTTAGTACGGGTACGCAGTATTTT
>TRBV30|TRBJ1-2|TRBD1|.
CAWRGQPHGYTF
TGTGCCTGGAGGGGACAGCCTCATGGCTACACCTTC
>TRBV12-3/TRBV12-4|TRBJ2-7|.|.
CASSSLYEQYF
TGTGCCAGCAGCTCCCTCTACGAGCAGTACTTC
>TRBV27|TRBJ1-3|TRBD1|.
CASSPRTGRSGNTIYF
TGTGCCAGCAGCCCAAGGACAGGCCGCTCTGGAAACACCATATATTTT
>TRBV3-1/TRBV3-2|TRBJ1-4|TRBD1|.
CASSHRDRQNEKLFF
TGTGCCAGCAGCCACCGGGACAGACAAAATGAAAAACTGTTTTTT
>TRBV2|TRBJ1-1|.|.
CASSTTGKDRNTEAFF
TGTGCCAGCAGTACAACAGGGAAGGACAGGAACACTGAAGCTTTCTTT
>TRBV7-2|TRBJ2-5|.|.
CASSLAFGRVGETQYF
TGTGCCAGCAGCTTAGCGTTCGGCAGGGTCGGAGAGACCCAGTACTTC
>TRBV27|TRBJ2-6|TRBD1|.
CASSSKGQALSGANVLTF
TGTGCCAGCAGTTCCAAGGGACAGGCTTTGAGTGGGGCCAACGTCCTGACTTTC
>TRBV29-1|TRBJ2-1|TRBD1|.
CSVTAHRGSTSTYNEQFF
TGCAGCGTGACCGCCCACAGGGGGTCTACATCGACCTACAATGAGCAGTTCTTC
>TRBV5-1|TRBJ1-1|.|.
CASSLDGSLLNTEAFF
TGCGCCAGCAGCTTAGACGGGAGCCTCTTGAACACTGAAGCTTTCTTT
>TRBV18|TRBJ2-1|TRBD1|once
CASSPPRTGSYNEQFF
TGTGCCAGCTCACCACCGAGGACAGGCTCCTACAATGAGCAGTTCTTC
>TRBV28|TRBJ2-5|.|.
CASSLYTRFGGPQETQYF
TGTGCCAGCAGTTTATACACTAGGTTCGGCGGGCCCCAAGAGACCCAGTACTTC
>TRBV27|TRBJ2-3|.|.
CASMWRTDTDTQYF
TGTGCCAGCATGTGGAGGACCGACACAGATACGCAGTATTTT
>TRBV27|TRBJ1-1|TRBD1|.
CASTPLRTGSSTEAFF
TGTGCCAGCACCCCATTGAGGACAGGCTCGAGCACTGAAGCTTTCTTT
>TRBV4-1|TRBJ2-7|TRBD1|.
CASSLGQGDYEQYF
TGCGCCAGCAGCCTGGGACAGGGGGACTACGAGCAGTACTTC
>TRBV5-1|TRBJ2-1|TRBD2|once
CASSLKLAGAEEQFF
TGCGCCAGCAGCTTGAAACTAGCGGGGGCTGAGGAGCAGTTCTTC
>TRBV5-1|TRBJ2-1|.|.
CASTPVQASSYNEQFF
TGCGCCAGCACGCCGGTGCAAGCGAGCTCCTACAATGAGCAGTTCTTC
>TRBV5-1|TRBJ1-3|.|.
CASSSPGTGNTIYF
TGCGCCAGCAGCTCCCCGGGTACTGGAAACACCATATATTTT
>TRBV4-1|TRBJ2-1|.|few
CASSLRLGGYNEQFF
TGCGCCAGCAGCCTGAGACTAGGCGGGTACAATGAGCAGTTCTTC
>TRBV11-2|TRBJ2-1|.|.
CASSGDVGSWYNEQFF
TGTGCCAGCAGCGGAGACGTGGGGAGTTGGTACAATGAGCAGTTCTTC
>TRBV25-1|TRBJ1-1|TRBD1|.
CASSGQGKKLFF
TGTGCCAGCAGTGGACAGGGAAAGAAGCTTTTCTTT
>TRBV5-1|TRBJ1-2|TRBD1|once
CASSLDRGWGYTF
TGCGCCAGCAGCTTGGACAGGGGGTGGGGCTACACCTTC
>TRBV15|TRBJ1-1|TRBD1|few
CATSRPRDSSTEAFF
TGTGCCACCAGCAGACCCCGGGACAGCTCCACTGAAGCTTTCTTT
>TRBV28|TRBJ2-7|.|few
CASSLTVSRVYEQYF
TGTGCCAGCAGTTTAACGGTTAGCAGGGTCTACGAGCAGTACTTC
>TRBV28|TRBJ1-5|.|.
CASSTQQGSNQPQHF
TGTGCCAGCAGTACTCAGCAGGGGAGCAATCAGCCCCAGCATTTT
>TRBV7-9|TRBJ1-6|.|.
CASSLEGSRKSPLHF
TGTGCCAGCAGCTTAGAAGGGAGTCGTAAATCACCCCTCCACTTT
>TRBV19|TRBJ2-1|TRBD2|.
CASSIHSGGALRPNEQFF
TGTGCCAGTAGTATACATAGCGGGGGGGCTCTACGTCCCAATGAGCAGTTCTTC
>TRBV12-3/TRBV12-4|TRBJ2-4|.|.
CASSLPRGNIQYF
TGTGCCAGCAGTTTACCTAGGGGAAACATTCAGTACTTC
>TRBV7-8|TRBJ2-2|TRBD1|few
CASSPGTGMELFF
TGTGCCAGCAGCCCCGGGACAGGGATGGAGCTGTTTTTT
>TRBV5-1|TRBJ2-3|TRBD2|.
CASSLGSGYTDTQYF
TGCGCCAGCAGCTTAGGTAGCGGGTACACAGATACGCAGTATTTT
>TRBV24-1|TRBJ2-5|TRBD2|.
CATSAASGGAGETQYF
TGTGCCACCAGTGCGGCTAGCGGGGGGGCAGGGGAGACCCAGTACTTC
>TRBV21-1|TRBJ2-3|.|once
CASSKELAGGLWAQYF
TGTGCCAGCAGCAAAGAACTAGCGGGGGGGCTATGGGCGCAGTATTTT
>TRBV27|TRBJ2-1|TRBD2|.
CASNPGLAGRTEQFF
TGTGCCAGCAATCCGGGGCTAGCGGGACGGACTGAGCAGTTCTTC
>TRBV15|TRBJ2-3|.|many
CATSTLASFDTQYF
TGTGCCACCAGCACCTTGGCCAGTTTCGATACGCAGTATTTT
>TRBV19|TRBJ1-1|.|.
CASSIAGGDPEAFF
TGTGCCAGTAGTATAGCGGGGGGGGACCCTGAAGCTTTCTTT
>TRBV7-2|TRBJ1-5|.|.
CASSSGEHQPQHF
TGTGCCAGCAGCTCGGGGGAGCATCAGCCCCAGCATTTT
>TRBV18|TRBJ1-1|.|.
CASSPGLRVGTEAFF
TGTGCCAGCTCACCGGGTTTGAGGGTAGGCACTGAAGCTTTCTTT
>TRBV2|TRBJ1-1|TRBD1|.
CASRQGQGRTEAFF
TGTGCCAGCAGGCAAGGACAGGGAAGGACTGAAGCTTTCTTT
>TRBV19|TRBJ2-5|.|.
CASRDRGRGETQYF
TGTGCCAGTAGAGACCGAGGGAGGGGGGAGACCCAGTACTTC
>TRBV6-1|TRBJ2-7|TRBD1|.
CASSDGTGGTSYEQYF
TGTGCCAGCAGTGACGGGACAGGGGGAACCTCCTACGAGCAGTACTTC
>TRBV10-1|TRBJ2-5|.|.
CASSESMGSMTQYF
TGCGCCAGCAGTGAGTCGATGGGCTCTATGACCCAGTACTTC
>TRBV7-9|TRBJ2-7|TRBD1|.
CASSLEETGAYEQYF
TGTGCCAGCAGCTTAGAGGAGACAGGGGCCTACGAGCAGTACTTC
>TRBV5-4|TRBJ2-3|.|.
CASSLAGADTQYF
TGTGCCAGCAGCTTGGCCGGGGCAGATACGCAGTATTTT
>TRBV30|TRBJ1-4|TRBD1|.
CAWKSKGAEKLFF
TGTGCCTGGAAAAGTAAGGGGGCTGAAAAACTGTTTTTT
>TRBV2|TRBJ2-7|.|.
CASSDSSSYEQYF
TGTGCCAGCAGTGACTCCAGCTCCTACGAGCAGTACTTC
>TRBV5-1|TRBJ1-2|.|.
CASSSGQVFSYGYTF
TGCGCCAGCAGCTCGGGACAAGTGTTTTCCTATGGCTACACCTTC
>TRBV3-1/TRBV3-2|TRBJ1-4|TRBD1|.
CASSFKQGWSEKLFF
TGTGCCAGCAGCTTTAAACAGGGGTGGAGCGAAAAACTGTTTTTT
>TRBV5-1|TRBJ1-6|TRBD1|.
CASSLSGGQTNSPLHF
TGCGCCAGCAGCTTAAGCGGGGGACAGACTAATTCACCCCTCCACTTT
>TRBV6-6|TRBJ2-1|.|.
CASSYAGYEQFF
TGTGCCAGCAGTTACGCCGGGTATGAGCAGTTCTTC
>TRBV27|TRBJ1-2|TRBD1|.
CASSPNRGVYGYTF
TGTGCCAGCAGTCCGAACAGGGGTGTCTATGGCTACACCTTC
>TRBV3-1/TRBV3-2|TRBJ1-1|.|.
CASSLAGTVNTEAFF
TGTGCCAGCAGCCTAGCGGGGACGGTGAACACTGAAGCTTTCTTT